This T cell receptor beta chain was obtained from a study of blood T cell repertoires in COVID-19. About the study: The samples span acute and convalescent COVID-19 from the United States, Italy and Spain.

In the study's own analysis: Estimation of nucleated cell counts relied on the amplification of reference gene primers. Sequencing was performed with immunoSEQ multiplex PCR; in TCRdb, only in-frame clones are kept and a portion is missing. D and trimming were read from the DNA, whereas the V and J calls and clone size are those reported in that table. The table includes about 480,000 clones, around 88% detected once. Seattle-derived patients entered the study during active infection and were followed longitudinally. The receptor's source is a woman aged 45-60 years with COVID-19, enrolled during active disease. The source material was peripheral blood.

The CDR3 protein is CASSLGGREADTQYF. CDR3 nucleotide sequence: TGTGCCAGCAGCTTAGGGGGCAGGGAAGCAGATACGCAGTATTTT. This sequence joins TRBV7-3 and TRBJ2-3; D may be TRBD1 (6 bases). The germline V gene encodes CDR1 SGHTA and CDR2 FQGTGA. The CDR3 has 15 residues. V was shortened by 2 bases and J by 4 bases, with 13 bases between the two germline ends.